This TCR beta chain was recorded in a study of T cells after yellow fever vaccination. The authors made TCR cDNA by 5'RACE template switching, adding a universal primer site and UMIs. TCRdb re-called the 5' RACE reads through MiXCR, storing one row per CDR3 protein. Counted here are 310,000 or so distinct CDR3 sequences, around 3.6% occurring once; the ten biggest clones make up less than 25%. This clonotype was counted at least ten times. Its antigen is as yet unknown. Overall study findings and caveats: FACS-sorted repertoires could harbor abundant contaminating bulk-population clonotypes. Clonotypes appearing in both CD4 and CD8 compartments existed, and their share was small. Post-booster repertoires again held most primary-vaccination clones (roughly 95% CD4, approximately 90% CD8).

Trimming took 3 bases from V and 4 from J; bases not matched to a gene: 4. CDR1 and CDR2 (germline): SGHRS, YFSETQ. The CDR3 extends over 14 amino acids. The sample in question was PBMCs, obtained on the day of the yellow fever booster vaccination. The chain has TRBV5-1 and TRBJ1-3; 7 bases are a match to TRBD1. The receptor was isolated from a man aged 18 to 35 who received the YFV17D yellow fever vaccine. The CDR3 reads CASSSTGIGNTIYF. The DNA of the CDR3 is TGCGCCAGCAGCTCGACAGGGATAGGAAACACCATATATTTT.